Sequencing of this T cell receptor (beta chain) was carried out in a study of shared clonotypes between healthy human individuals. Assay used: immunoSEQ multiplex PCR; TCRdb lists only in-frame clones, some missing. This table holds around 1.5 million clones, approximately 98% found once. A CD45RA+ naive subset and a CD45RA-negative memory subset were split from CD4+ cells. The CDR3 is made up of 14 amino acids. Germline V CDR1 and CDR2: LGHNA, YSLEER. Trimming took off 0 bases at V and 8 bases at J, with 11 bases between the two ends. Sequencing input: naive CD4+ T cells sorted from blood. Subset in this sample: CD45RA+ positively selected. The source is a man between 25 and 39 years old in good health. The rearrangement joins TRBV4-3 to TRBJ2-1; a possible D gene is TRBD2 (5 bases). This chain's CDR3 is CASSQDASHYEQFF. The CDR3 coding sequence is TGCGCCAGCAGCCAAGATGCTAGCCACTATGAGCAGTTCTTC.